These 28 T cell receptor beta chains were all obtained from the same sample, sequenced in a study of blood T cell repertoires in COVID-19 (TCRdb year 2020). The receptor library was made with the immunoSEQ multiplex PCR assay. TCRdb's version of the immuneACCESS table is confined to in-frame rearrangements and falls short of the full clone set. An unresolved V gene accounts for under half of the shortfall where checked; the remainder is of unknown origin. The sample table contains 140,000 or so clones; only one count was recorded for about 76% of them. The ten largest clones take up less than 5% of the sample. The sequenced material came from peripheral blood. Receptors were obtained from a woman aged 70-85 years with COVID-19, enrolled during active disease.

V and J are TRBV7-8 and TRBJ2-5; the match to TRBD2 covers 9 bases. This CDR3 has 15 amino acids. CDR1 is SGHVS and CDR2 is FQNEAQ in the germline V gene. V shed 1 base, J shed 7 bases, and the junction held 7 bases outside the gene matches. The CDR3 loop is CASSLGGGGGRTQYF. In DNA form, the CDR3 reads TGTGCCAGCAGCTTAGGGGGCGGGGGGGGGAGGACCCAGTACTTC. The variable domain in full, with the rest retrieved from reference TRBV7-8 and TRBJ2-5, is GAGVSQSPRYKVAKRGQDVALRCDPISGHVSLFWYQQALGQGPEFLTYFQNEAQLDKSGLPSDRFFAERPEGSVSTLKIQRTQQEDSAVYLCASSLGGGGGRTQYFGPGTRLLVL.

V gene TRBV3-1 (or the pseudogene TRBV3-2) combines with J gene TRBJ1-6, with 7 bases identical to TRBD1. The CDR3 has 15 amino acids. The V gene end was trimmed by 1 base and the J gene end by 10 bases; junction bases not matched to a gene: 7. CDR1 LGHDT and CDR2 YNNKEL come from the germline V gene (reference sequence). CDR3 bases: TGTGCCAGCAGCCAAGCACAGGGGTCTAGCTCACCCCTCCACTTT. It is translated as CASSQAQGSSSPLHF.

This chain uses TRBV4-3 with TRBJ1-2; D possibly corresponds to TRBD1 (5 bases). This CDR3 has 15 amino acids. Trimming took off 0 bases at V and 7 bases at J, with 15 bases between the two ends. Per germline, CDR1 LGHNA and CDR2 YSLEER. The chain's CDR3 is CASSQEDIGVRGYTF. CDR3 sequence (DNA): TGCGCCAGCAGCCAAGAGGATATAGGGGTCCGTGGCTACACCTTC.

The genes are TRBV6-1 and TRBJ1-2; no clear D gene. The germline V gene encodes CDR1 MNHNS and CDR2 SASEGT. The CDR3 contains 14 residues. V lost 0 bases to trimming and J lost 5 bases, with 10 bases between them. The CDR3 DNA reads TGTGCCAGCAGTGAAGCGCGAGGAGGGTATGGCTACACCTTC. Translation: CASSEARGGYGYTF.

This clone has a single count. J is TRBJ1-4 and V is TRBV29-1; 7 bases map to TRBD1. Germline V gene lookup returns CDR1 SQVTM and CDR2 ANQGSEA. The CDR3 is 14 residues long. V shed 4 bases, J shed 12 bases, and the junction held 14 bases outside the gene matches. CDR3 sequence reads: CSVAVGGQGVELFF. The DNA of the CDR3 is TGCAGCGTTGCGGTAGGGGGCCAGGGAGTAGAACTGTTTTTT.

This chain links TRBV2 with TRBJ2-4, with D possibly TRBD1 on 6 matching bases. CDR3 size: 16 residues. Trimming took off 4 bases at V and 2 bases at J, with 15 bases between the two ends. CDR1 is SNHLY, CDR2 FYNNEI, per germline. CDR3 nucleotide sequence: TGTGCCAGCAGTGTAGCGAGGGGGTTGTCCAAAAACATTCAGTACTTC. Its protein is CASSVARGLSKNIQYF.

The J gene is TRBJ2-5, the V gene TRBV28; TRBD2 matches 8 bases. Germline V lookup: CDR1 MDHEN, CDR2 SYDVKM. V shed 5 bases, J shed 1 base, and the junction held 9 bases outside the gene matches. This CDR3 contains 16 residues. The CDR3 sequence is CASSPQGTRVQETQYF. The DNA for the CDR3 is TGTGCCAGCAGTCCCCAGGGGACTAGGGTCCAAGAGACCCAGTACTTC.

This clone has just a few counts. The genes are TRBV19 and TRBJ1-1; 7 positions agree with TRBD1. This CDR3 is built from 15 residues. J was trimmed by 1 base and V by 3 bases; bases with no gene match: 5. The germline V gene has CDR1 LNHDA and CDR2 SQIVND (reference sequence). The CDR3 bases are TGTGCCAGTAGTATTACAGGGGCTGAGAACACTGAAGCTTTCTTT. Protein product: CASSITGAENTEAFF. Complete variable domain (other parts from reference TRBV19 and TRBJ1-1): DGGITQSPKYLFRKEGQNVTLSCEQNLNHDAMYWYRQDPGQGLRLIYYSQIVNDFQKGDIAEGYSVSREKKESFPLTVTSAQKNPTAFYLCASSITGAENTEAFFGQGTRLTVV.

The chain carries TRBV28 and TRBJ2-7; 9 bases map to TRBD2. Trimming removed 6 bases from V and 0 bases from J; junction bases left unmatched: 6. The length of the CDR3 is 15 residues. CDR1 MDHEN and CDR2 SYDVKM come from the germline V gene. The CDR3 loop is CASSRAGGSSYEQYF. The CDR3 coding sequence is TGTGCCAGCAGCCGAGCGGGGGGCAGCTCCTACGAGCAGTACTTC.

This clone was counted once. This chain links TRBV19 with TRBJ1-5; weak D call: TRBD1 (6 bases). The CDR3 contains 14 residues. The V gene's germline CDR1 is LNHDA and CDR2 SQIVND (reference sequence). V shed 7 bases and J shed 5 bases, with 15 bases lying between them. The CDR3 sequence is CASTIAGDYQPQHF. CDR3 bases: TGTGCCAGTACCATAGCAGGGGATTATCAGCCCCAGCATTTT.

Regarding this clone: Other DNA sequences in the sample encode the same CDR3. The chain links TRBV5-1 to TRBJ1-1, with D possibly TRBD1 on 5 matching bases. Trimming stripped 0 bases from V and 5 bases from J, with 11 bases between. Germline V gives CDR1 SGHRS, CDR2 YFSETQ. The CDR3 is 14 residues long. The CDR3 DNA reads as TGCGCCAGCAGCTTGGGCCAGGGAGGAACTGAAGCTTTCTTT. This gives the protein CASSLGQGGTEAFF.

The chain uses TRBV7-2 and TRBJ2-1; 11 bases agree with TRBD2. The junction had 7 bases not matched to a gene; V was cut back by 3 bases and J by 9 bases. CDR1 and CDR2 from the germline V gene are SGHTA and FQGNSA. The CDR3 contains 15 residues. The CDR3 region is CASSFGTSGRGEQFF. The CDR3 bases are TGTGCCAGCAGCTTCGGGACTAGCGGTCGGGGTGAGCAGTTCTTC.

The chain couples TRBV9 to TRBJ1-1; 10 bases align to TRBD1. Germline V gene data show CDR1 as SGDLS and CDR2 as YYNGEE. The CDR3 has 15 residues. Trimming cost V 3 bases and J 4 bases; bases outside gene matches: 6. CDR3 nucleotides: TGTGCCAGCAGCGAGACAGGGGGCGCGGGCACTGAAGCTTTCTTT. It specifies CASSETGGAGTEAFF.

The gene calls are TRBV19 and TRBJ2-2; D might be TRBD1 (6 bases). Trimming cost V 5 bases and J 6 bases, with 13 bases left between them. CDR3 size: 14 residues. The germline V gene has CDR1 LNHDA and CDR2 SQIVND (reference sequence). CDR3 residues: CASSSMGASGELFF. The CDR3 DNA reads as TGTGCCAGTAGTTCGATGGGGGCCTCCGGGGAGCTGTTTTTT.

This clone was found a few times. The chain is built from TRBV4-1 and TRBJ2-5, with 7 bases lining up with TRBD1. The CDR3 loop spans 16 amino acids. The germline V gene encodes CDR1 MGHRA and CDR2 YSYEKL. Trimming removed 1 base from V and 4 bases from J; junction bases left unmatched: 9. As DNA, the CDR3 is TGCGCCAGCAGCCAAGTCCCTTCTTCAGGGGGAGAGACCCAGTACTTC. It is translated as CASSQVPSSGGETQYF.

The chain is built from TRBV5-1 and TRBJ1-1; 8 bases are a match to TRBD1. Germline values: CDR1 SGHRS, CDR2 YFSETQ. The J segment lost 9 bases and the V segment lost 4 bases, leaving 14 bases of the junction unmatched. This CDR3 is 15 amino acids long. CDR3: CASSLPEGQGAKAFF. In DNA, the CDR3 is TGCGCCAGCAGCCTTCCCGAGGGGCAGGGGGCGAAAGCTTTCTTT.

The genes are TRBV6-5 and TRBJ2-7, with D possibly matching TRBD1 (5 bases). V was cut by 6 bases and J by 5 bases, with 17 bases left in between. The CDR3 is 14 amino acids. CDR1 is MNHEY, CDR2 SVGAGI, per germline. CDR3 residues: CASRQTELADEQYF. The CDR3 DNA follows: TGTGCCAGCAGGCAGACAGAACTGGCTGACGAGCAGTACTTC.

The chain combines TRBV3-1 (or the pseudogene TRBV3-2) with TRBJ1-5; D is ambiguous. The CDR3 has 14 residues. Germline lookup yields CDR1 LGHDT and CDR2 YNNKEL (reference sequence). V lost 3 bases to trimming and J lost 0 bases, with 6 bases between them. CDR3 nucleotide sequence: TGTGCCAGCAGCCATGCGAATAGCAATCAGCCCCAGCATTTT. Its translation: CASSHANSNQPQHF.

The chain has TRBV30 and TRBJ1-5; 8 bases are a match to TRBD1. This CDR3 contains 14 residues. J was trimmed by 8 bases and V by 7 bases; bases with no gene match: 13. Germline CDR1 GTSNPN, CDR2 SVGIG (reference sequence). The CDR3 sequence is CASSRDRSSEPQHF. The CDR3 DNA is TGTGCCTCCTCCCGGGACAGGTCAAGTGAGCCCCAGCATTTT.

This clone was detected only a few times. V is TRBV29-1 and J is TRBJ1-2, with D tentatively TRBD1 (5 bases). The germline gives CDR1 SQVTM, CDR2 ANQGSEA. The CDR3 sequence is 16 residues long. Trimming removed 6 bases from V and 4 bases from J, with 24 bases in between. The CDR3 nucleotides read TGCAGCGTCCCCTCAACCCAGGGAAAAGGGCCCTATGGCTACACCTTC. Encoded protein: CSVPSTQGKGPYGYTF.

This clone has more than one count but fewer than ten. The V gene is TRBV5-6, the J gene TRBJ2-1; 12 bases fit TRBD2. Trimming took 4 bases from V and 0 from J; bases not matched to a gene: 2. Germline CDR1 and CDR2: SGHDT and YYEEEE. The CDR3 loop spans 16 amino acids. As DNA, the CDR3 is TGTGCCAGCAGCCCACTAGCGGGGGGCTCCTACAATGAGCAGTTCTTC. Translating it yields CASSPLAGGSYNEQFF.

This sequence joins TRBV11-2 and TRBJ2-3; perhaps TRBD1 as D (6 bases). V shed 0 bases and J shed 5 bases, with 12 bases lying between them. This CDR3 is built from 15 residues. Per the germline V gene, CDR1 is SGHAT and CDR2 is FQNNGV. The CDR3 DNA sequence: TGTGCCAGCAGCTTAGATCGGGGACATCTAGATACGCAGTATTTT. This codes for CASSLDRGHLDTQYF.

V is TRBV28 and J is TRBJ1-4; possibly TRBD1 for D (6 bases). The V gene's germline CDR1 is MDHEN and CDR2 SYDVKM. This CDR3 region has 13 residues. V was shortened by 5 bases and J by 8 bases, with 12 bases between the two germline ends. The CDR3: CASSTLTGEKLFF. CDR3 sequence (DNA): TGTGCCAGCAGTACCCTCACAGGGGAAAAACTGTTTTTT.

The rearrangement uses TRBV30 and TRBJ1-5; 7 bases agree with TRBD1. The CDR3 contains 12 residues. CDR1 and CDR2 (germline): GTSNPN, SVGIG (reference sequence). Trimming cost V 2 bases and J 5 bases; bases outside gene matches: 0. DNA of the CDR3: TGTGCCTGGAGTCAGGGGGATCAGCCCCAGCATTTT. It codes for CAWSQGDQPQHF. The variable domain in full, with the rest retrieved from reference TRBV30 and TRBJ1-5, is SQTIHQWPATLVQPVGSPLSLECTVEGTSNPNLYWYRQAAGRGLQLLFYSVGIGQISSEVPQNLSASRPQDRQFILSSKKLLLSDSGFYLCAWSQGDQPQHFGDGTRLSIL.

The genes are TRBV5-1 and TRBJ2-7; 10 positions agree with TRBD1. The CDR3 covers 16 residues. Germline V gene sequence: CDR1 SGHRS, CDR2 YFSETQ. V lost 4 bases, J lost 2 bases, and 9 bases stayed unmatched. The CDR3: CASSEVAGQGTYEQYF. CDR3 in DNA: TGCGCCAGCAGCGAAGTTGCGGGACAGGGGACCTACGAGCAGTACTTC.

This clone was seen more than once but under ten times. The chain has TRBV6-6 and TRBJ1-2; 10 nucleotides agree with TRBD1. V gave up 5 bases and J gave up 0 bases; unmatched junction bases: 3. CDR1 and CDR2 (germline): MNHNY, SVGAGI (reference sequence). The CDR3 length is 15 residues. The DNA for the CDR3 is TGTGCCAGCAGTAATGGACAGGGGGCTAACTATGGCTACACCTTC. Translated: CASSNGQGANYGYTF.

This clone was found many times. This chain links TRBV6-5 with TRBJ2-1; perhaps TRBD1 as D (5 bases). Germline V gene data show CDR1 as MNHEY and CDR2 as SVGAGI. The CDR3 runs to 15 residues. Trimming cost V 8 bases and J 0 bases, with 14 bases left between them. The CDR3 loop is CASRHRLISYNEQFF. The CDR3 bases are TGTGCCAGCCGCCACAGGCTTATCTCCTACAATGAGCAGTTCTTC.

The CDR3 region has the DNA TGTGCCAGCACCCCGGAGCGTAACTATGGCTACACCTTC. It specifies CASTPERNYGYTF. The chain links TRBV2 to TRBJ1-2, with D hard to call. The V and J ends lost 7 bases and 1 base respectively, with 10 bases between them. CDR3 size: 13 residues. Germline CDR1 reads SNHLY; CDR2 reads FYNNEI.